The 8 T cell receptor beta chains below all came from one sample that was sequenced in a study of cytomegalovirus exposure and HLA in healthy donors. Sequencing used immunoSEQ multiplex PCR; TCRdb keeps in-frame clones, though not all of them. The sample gives some 150,000 clones, roughly 92% of which show up once; 0.6% to 0.85% is in the top ten. Material: PBMCs. The receptors come from a man between 18 and 35 years old in good health and CMV-seronegative.

This chain joins TRBV27 and TRBJ2-3; 7 positions agree with TRBD2. The CDR3 has 14 amino acids. Germline CDR1 reads MNHEY; CDR2 reads SMNVEV (reference sequence). V trimming: 5 bases; J trimming: 4 bases; junction bases outside the gene matches: 6. CDR3 sequence (DNA): TGTGCCAGCAGTGCAAGAGGACTAGCAGATACGCAGTATTTT. As protein: CASSARGLADTQYF.

The CDR3 sequence: CASSLSWGGGYTF. The CDR3 DNA reads TGTGCCAGCAGCTTAAGTTGGGGAGGGGGCTACACCTTC. The chain links TRBV7-3 to TRBJ1-2; no clear D gene. Germline V gene sequence: CDR1 SGHTA, CDR2 FQGTGA. V lost 1 base, J lost 8 bases, and 11 bases lay in between. The CDR3 loop spans 13 amino acids.

V and J are TRBV5-1 and TRBJ2-1; 8 nucleotides match TRBD2. Germline lookup yields CDR1 SGHRS and CDR2 YFSETQ. V lost 0 bases to trimming and J lost 4 bases; unmatched junction nucleotides: 9. This CDR3 comprises 17 residues. In DNA form, the CDR3 reads TGCGCCAGCAGCTTGGGTGGTAGCGGGACCTTATACAATGAGCAGTTCTTC. This translates into CASSLGGSGTLYNEQFF.

This clone was recorded a few times. This chain uses TRBV11-3 with TRBJ2-5; perhaps TRBD1 as D (5 bases). CDR1 is SGHNT, CDR2 YENEEA, per germline. The CDR3 runs to 14 residues. The V end lost 0 bases, the J end lost 2 bases, and 7 bases lay between the germline ends. CDR3 loop: CASSLEAGQETQYF. CDR3 bases: TGTGCCAGCAGCTTAGAGGCAGGGCAAGAGACCCAGTACTTC.

The rearrangement uses TRBV27 and TRBJ2-1; 10 nucleotides agree with TRBD2. The CDR3 is made up of 16 amino acids. V shed 7 bases, J shed 0 bases, and the junction held 6 bases outside the gene matches. Per the germline V gene, CDR1 is MNHEY and CDR2 is SMNVEV (reference sequence). CDR3 amino acids: CASTTGLATSYNEQFF. CDR3 sequence (DNA): TGTGCCAGCACCACGGGACTAGCGACCTCCTACAATGAGCAGTTCTTC.

V and J are TRBV27 and TRBJ1-2, with TRBD1 matching over 9 bases. In germline, CDR1 is MNHEY, CDR2 SMNVEV (reference sequence). Trimming took 7 bases from V and 3 from J; bases not matched to a gene: 9. The CDR3 sequence is 15 residues long. CDR3: CASKLTTGGHYGYTF. In DNA form, the CDR3 reads TGTGCCAGCAAGCTGACTACAGGGGGCCACTATGGCTACACCTTC.

The J gene is TRBJ2-7, the V gene TRBV21-1; the table's TRBD1 call for D was not verified on the DNA. TRBV21-1 is a pseudogene segment. The CDR3 sequence is 13 residues long. The CDR3 coding sequence is TGTGCCAGCAGCATAACAGGGAGCTACGAGCAGTACGTC. This translates into CASSITGSYEQYV.

The CDR3 sequence is CASRPGTSVRGASYNEQFF. The DNA of the CDR3 is TGCGCCAGCAGACCCGGGACTAGCGTCCGCGGGGCCTCCTACAATGAGCAGTTCTTC. The chain couples TRBV4-1 to TRBJ2-1; 10 positions match TRBD2. The CDR3 loop spans 19 amino acids. CDR1 and CDR2 from the germline V gene are MGHRA and YSYEKL. V was pared by 6 bases and J by 0 bases, with 14 bases of the junction left unmatched.